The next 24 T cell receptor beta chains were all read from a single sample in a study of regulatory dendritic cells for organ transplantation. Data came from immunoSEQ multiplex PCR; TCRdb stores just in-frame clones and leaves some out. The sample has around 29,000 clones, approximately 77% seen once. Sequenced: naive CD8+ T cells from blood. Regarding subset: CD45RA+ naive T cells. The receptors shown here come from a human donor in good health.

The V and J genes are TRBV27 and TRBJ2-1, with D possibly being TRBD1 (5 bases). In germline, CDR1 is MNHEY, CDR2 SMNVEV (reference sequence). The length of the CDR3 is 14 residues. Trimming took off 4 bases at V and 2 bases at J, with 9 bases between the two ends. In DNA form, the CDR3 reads TGTGCCAGCAGTTCAGGGAACCCCTACAATGAGCAGTTCTTC. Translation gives CASSSGNPYNEQFF.

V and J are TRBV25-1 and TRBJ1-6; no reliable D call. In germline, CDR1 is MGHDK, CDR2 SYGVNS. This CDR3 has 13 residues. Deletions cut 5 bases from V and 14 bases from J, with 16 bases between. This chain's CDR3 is CASSQEGNPTLHF. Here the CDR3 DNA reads TGTGCCAGCAGTCAGGAAGGCAATCCAACCCTCCACTTT.

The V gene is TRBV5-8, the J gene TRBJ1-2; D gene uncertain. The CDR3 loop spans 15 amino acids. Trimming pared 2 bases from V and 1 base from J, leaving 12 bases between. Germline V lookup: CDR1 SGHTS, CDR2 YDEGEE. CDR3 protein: CASSFDGASNYGYTF. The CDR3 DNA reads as TGTGCCAGCAGCTTTGATGGAGCTAGTAACTATGGCTACACCTTC.

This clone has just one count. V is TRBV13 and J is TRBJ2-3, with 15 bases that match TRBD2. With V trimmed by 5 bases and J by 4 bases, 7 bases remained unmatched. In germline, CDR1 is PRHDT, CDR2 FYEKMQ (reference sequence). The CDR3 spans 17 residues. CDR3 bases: TGTGCCAGCAGCCCCGGACTAGCGGGGGGGTTCGCAGATACGCAGTATTTT. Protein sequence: CASSPGLAGGFADTQYF.

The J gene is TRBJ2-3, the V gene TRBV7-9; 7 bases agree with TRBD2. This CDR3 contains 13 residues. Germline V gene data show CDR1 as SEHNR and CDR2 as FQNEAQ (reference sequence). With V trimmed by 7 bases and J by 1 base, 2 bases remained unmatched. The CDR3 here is CASIREGTDTQYF. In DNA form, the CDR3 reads TGTGCCAGCATCCGGGAGGGCACAGATACGCAGTATTTT.

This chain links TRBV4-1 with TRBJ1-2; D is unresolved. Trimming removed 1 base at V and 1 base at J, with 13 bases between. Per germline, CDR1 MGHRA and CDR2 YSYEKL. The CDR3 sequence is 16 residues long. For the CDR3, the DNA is TGCGCCAGCAGCCAAGCCGTTGCGACACATAACTATGGCTACACCTTC. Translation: CASSQAVATHNYGYTF.

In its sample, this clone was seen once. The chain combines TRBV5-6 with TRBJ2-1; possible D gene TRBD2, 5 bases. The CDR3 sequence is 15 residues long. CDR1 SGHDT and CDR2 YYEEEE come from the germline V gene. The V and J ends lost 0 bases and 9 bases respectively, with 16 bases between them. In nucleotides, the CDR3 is TGTGCCAGCAGCTTGGCCTTTCAGGAGGTGGGTGAGCAGTTCTTC. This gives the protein CASSLAFQEVGEQFF. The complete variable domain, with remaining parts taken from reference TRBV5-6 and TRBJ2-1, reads DAGVTQSPTHLIKTRGQQVTLRCSPKSGHDTVSWYQQALGQGPQFIFQYYEEEERQRGNFPDRFSGHQFPNYSSELNVNALLLGDSALYLCASSLAFQEVGEQFFGPGTRLTVL.

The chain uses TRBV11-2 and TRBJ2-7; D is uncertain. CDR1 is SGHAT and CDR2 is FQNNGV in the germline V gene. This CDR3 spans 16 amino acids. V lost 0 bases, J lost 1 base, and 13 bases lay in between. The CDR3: CASSLEVGYRSYEQYF. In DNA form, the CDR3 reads TGTGCCAGCAGCTTAGAGGTCGGGTACCGATCCTACGAGCAGTACTTC.

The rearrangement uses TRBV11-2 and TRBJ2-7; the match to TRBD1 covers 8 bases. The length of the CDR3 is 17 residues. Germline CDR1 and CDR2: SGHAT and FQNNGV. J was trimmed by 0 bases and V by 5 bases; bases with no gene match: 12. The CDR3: CASSLGQGHPNSYEQYF. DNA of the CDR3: TGTGCCAGCAGCCTCGGACAGGGACACCCAAACTCCTACGAGCAGTACTTC.

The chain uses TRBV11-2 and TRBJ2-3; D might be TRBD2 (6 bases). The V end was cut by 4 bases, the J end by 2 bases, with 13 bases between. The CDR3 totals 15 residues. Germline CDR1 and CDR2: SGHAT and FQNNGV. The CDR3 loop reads CASSSPGDHTDTQYF. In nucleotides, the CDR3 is TGTGCCAGCAGCTCCCCGGGGGACCACACAGATACGCAGTATTTT.

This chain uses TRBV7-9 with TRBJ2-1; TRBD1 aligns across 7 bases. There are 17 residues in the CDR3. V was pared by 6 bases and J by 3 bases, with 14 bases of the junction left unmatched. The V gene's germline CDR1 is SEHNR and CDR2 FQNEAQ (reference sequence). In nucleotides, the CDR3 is TGTGCCAGCAGTCCCCCCCCCGGGACAGTCAACTACAATGAGCAGTTCTTC. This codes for CASSPPPGTVNYNEQFF.

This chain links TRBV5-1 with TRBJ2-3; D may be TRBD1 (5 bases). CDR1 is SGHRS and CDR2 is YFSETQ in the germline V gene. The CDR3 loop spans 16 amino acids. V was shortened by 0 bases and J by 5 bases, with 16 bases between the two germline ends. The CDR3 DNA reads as TGCGCCAGCAGCTTGGTCTCCCCCCAGGGCGGAGATACGCAGTATTTT. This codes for CASSLVSPQGGDTQYF.

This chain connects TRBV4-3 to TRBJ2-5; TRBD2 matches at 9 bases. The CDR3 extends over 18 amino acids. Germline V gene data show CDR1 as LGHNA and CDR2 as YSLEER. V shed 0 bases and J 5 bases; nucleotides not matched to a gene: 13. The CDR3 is CASSQEWGAGGVRETQYF. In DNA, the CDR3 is TGCGCCAGCAGCCAAGAATGGGGAGCGGGGGGCGTACGGGAGACCCAGTACTTC.

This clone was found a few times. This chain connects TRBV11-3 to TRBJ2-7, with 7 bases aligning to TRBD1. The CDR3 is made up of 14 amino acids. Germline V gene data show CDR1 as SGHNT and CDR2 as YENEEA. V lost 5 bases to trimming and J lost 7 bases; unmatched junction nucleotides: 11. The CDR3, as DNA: TGTGCCAGCAGCCGGGGACAGATCTTTCGAGAGCAGTACTTC. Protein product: CASSRGQIFREQYF. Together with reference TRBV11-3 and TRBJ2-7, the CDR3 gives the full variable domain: EAGVVQSPRYKIIEKKQPVAFWCNPISGHNTLYWYLQNLGQGPELLIRYENEEAVDDSQLPKDRFSAERLKGVDSTLKIQPAELGDSAVYLCASSRGQIFREQYFGPGTRLTVT.

Here the CDR3 reads CASSPFYGGSQETQYF. CDR3 DNA sequence: TGTGCCAGCAGCCCCTTCTACGGGGGTTCACAAGAGACCCAGTACTTC. The chain carries TRBV11-2 and TRBJ2-5; D may be TRBD2 (6 bases). V was cut by 5 bases and J by 2 bases, with 18 bases left in between. The length of the CDR3 is 16 residues. In germline, CDR1 is SGHAT, CDR2 FQNNGV.

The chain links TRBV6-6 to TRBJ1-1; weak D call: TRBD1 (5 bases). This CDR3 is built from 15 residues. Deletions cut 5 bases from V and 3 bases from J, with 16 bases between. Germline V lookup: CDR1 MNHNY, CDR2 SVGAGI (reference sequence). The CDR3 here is CASSPLRAGDTEAFF. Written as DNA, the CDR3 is TGTGCCAGCAGTCCACTGAGGGCGGGGGACACTGAAGCTTTCTTT.

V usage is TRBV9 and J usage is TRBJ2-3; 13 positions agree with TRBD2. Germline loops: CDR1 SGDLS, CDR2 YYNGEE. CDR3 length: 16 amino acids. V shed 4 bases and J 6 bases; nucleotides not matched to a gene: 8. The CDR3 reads CASSPGLAGLVDTQYF. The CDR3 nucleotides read TGTGCCAGCAGCCCGGGACTAGCGGGGTTAGTTGATACGCAGTATTTT.

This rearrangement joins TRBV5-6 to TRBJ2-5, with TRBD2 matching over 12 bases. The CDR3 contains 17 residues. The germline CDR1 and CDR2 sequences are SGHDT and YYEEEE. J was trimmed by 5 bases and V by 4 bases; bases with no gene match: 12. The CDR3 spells CASSPGGLAGLGETQYF. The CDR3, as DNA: TGTGCCAGCAGCCCCGGAGGACTAGCGGGGCTCGGGGAGACCCAGTACTTC.

CDR3 sequence: CASSLSRDRVFGRIAKNIQYF. The CDR3 nucleotides are TGTGCCAGCAGCTTGTCCAGGGACAGGGTGTTCGGGCGAATAGCCAAAAACATTCAGTACTTC. The gene calls are TRBV7-4 and TRBJ2-4; 9 bases agree with TRBD1. The CDR3 runs to 21 residues. The germline V gene has CDR1 SGHVT and CDR2 SQSDAQ. Trimming removed 3 bases from V and 0 bases from J; junction bases left unmatched: 18.

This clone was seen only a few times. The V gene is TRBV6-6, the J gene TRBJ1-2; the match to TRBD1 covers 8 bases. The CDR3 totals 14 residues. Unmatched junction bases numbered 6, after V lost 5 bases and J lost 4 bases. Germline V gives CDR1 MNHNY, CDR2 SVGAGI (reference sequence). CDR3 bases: TGTGCCAGCAGTCTTGGACAGGGCTTCTATGGCTACACCTTC. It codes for CASSLGQGFYGYTF.

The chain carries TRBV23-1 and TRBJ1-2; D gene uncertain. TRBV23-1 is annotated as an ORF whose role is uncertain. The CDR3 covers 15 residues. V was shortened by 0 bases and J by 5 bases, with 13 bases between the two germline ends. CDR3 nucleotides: TGCGCCAGCAGTCAATCCCGGGGAATGGGGTATGGCTACACCTTC. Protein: CASSQSRGMGYGYTF.

CDR3 nucleotide sequence: TGTGCCAGCAGCTTCCCCGATCATCGCGGGGGGCCCTACGAGCAGTACTTC. Protein: CASSFPDHRGGPYEQYF. The gene calls are TRBV11-3 and TRBJ2-7; 8 bases are a match to TRBD2. Trimming took 3 bases from V and 2 from J; bases not matched to a gene: 12. Germline assignment: CDR1 SGHNT and CDR2 YENEEA. This CDR3 region has 17 residues.

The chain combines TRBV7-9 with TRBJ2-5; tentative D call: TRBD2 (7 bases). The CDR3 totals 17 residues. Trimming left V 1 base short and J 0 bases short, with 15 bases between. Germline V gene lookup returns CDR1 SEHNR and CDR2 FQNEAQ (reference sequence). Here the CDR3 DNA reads TGTGCCAGCAGCTTAGGAGGGGCGGGGGCTTACCAAGAGACCCAGTACTTC. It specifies CASSLGGAGAYQETQYF.

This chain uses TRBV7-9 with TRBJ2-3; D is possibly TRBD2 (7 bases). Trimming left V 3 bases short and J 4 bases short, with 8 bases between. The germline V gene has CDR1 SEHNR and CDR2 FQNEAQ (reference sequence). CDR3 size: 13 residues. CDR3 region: CASSFGGPDTQYF. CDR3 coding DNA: TGTGCCAGCAGCTTCGGGGGGCCAGATACGCAGTATTTT.